The rows below give T cell receptor beta chains drawn from one sample of a study of beta chain features in type 1 diabetes. The protocol was immunoSEQ multiplex PCR, while the TCRdb copy is restricted to in-frame clones and leaves out a portion. The sample carries 600,000 to 700,000 clones, around an eighth recorded once. The sample consisted of naive CD4+ T cells from blood. Every receptor here comes from a man younger than 45 with type 1 diabetes. Each CDR3 is given with its conserved first and last residue. Each record gives: J gene, clone size, V gene, D gene, CDR3 DNA, CDR3 protein. The D gene is left open where the match is weak. Expanded clones are given a class, and other clones once, few, many or no size at all.

TRBJ1-1 few TRBV11-2 NA TGTGCCAGCAGCCTGCAGGGTATGAACACTGAAGCTTTCTTT CASSLQGMNTEAFF
TRBJ1-5 NA TRBV30 NA TGTGCCTGGACCCCCCGGGGTATACGCAATCAGCCCCAGCATTTT CAWTPRGIRNQPQHF
TRBJ1-2 NA TRBV19 NA TGTGCCAGTCTGGGACAAGAGGTCTATGGCTACACCTTC CASLGQEVYGYTF
TRBJ1-5 NA TRBV4-2 TRBD1 TGTGCCAGCACTCAGAGGGGCAGGGGGCATCAGCCCCAGCATTTT CASTQRGRGHQPQHF
TRBJ1-2 few TRBV7-2 TRBD1 TGTGCCAGCAGACCAGCGACCGGGACAGGGGAAGGCTACACCTTC CASRPATGTGEGYTF
TRBJ2-3 few TRBV11-2 NA TGTGCCAGCATGGGCCGGGGGGCCACAGATACGCAGTATTTT CASMGRGATDTQYF
TRBJ2-4 once TRBV7-2 NA TGTGCCAGCAGCTTAGCAGCAGGGAAGGACATTCAGTACTTC CASSLAAGKDIQYF
TRBJ2-2 NA TRBV4-3 NA TGCGCCAGCAGCCAAGATCAAGGGTGGGCCGGGGAGCTGTTTTTT CASSQDQGWAGELFF
TRBJ2-3 few TRBV11-2 NA TGTGCCAGCAGCCCCGGGGGCCTGAGCACAGATACGCAGTATTTT CASSPGGLSTDTQYF
TRBJ1-2 few TRBV9 NA TGTGCCAGCAGCGCCGCACCTGGGGTTGGCTACACCTTC CASSAAPGVGYTF
TRBJ1-2 NA TRBV29-1 NA TGCAGCGCCGAGAAAGGGGAGGGAAAGAACTATGGCTACACCTTC CSAEKGEGKNYGYTF
TRBJ2-5 few TRBV25-1 NA TGTGCCAGCTCCCTTAGTCAGGGAGGTAGCGAGACCCAGTACTTC CASSLSQGGSETQYF
TRBJ2-5 few TRBV5-1 TRBD2 TGCGCCAGCAGCTTGGCCGAACTAGCGGGGCAAGAGACCCAGTACTTC CASSLAELAGQETQYF
TRBJ2-2 NA TRBV13 NA TGTGCCAGCAGCCCAACTAAACTGACCGGGGAGCTGTTTTTT CASSPTKLTGELFF
TRBJ2-3 few TRBV7-2 NA TGTGCCAGCAGCTGGGGCCCAGATACGCAGTATTTT CASSWGPDTQYF
TRBJ2-1 NA TRBV7-2 TRBD1 TGTGCCAGCAGCCCTCCGGACAGGGTGGACGTTGATGAGCAGTTCTTC CASSPPDRVDVDEQFF
TRBJ2-4 NA TRBV18 NA TGTGCCAGCTCACCATCGGGTCCGGGGGCGGAAAACATTCAGTACTTC CASSPSGPGAENIQYF
TRBJ2-1 NA TRBV12-5 TRBD1 TGTGCTAGTGGTGGTGGACAGGATACCAATGAGCAGTTCTTC CASGGGQDTNEQFF
TRBJ1-1 few TRBV7-6 NA TGTGCCAGCAGCTCCCAGCCAGGGATGAACACTGAAGCTTTCTTT CASSSQPGMNTEAFF
TRBJ1-5 NA TRBV19 NA TGTGCCAGTAGTATGAGGCGCGGGAGAAGCCATCAGCCCCAGCATTTT CASSMRRGRSHQPQHF
TRBJ1-6 few TRBV7-2 TRBD1 TGTGCCAGCAGCCGCGTTGGACAGGGTGGTTCACCCCTCCACTTT CASSRVGQGGSPLHF
TRBJ2-3 NA TRBV29-1 NA TGCAGCGTATTAAGGGAAGGGGCAGATACGCAGTATTTT CSVLREGADTQYF
TRBJ1-2 once TRBV18 NA TGTGCCAGCTCACCATCGGTTGGGGATGGCTACACCTTC CASSPSVGDGYTF
TRBJ2-2 few TRBV9 NA TGTGCCAGCAGCGTAGAGCTAGCTGGGACCGGGGAGCTGTTTTTT CASSVELAGTGELFF
TRBJ1-1 once TRBV7-9 NA TGTGCCAGCAGCTTTGGCAGGGGTGTGAACACTGAAGCTTTCTTT CASSFGRGVNTEAFF
TRBJ2-5 few TRBV7-6 TRBD2 TGTGCCAGCAGCTTAGGGACTAGCGGGGCCCTGCGAGAGACCCAGTACTTC CASSLGTSGALRETQYF
TRBJ2-3 NA TRBV2 TRBD1 TGTGCCAGCAGTGAACAGGGGGCCGGCACAGATACGCAGTATTTT CASSEQGAGTDTQYF
TRBJ2-1 NA TRBV5-6 TRBD1 TGTGCCAGCAGCTTAGCATGGGACAGGGTATATATCAATGAGCAGTTCTTC CASSLAWDRVYINEQFF
TRBJ1-6 NA TRBV30 NA TGTGCCTGGGCTACAGGGACCAATTCACCCCTCCACTTT CAWATGTNSPLHF
TRBJ2-3 NA TRBV27 TRBD1 TGTGCCAGCAGTAAACAGGGGGCGATTGATACGCAGTATTTT CASSKQGAIDTQYF
TRBJ2-1 few TRBV28 TRBD2 TGTGCCAGCAGTCCTCCTCTCCTGACTAGCGGGCTCAATGAGCAGTTCTTC CASSPPLLTSGLNEQFF
TRBJ2-1 NA TRBV10-3 TRBD2 TGTGCCATCAGACCCCTAGCGGGGGGCTTAATTGGTGAGCAGTTCTTC CAIRPLAGGLIGEQFF
TRBJ1-5 few TRBV27 TRBD1 TGTGCCAGCAGTTCCTCGACAGGGCACAATCAGCCCCAGCATTTT CASSSSTGHNQPQHF
TRBJ1-4 NA TRBV9 TRBD1 TGTGCCAGCAGCTCTCAGGGGGCGATGGAAAAACTGTTTTTT CASSSQGAMEKLFF
TRBJ1-2 NA TRBV11-2 NA TGTGCCAGCAGCGGCGAGGGGGTCTATGGCTACACCTTC CASSGEGVYGYTF
TRBJ2-3 NA TRBV6-5 NA TGTGCCAGCAGTTACTCGACCCCCCTAGGAGTTGATACGCAGTATTTT CASSYSTPLGVDTQYF
TRBJ2-5 few TRBV29-1 NA TGCAGCGTTGGTGGAATCTTATTACAAGAGACCCAGTACTTC CSVGGILLQETQYF
TRBJ2-7 NA TRBV4-1 TRBD1 TGCGCCAGCAGAGGGACAGGGACCTACGAGCAGTACTTC CASRGTGTYEQYF
TRBJ2-1 few TRBV15 NA TGTGCCACCAGCAGAACGAAATCGGACAGCAATGAGCAGTTCTTC CATSRTKSDSNEQFF
TRBJ2-2 few TRBV19 TRBD2 TGTGCCAGTAGAATCCCGGGGGGAAGCACCGGGGAGCTGTTTTTT CASRIPGGSTGELFF
TRBJ1-2 NA TRBV18 NA TGTGCCAGCTCACCTCCCGGGGGGGCGCGTCGCGGCTACACCTTC CASSPPGGARRGYTF
TRBJ2-3 few TRBV7-6 NA TGTGCCAGCTCTGGGGGCCTCACAGATACGCAGTATTTT CASSGGLTDTQYF
TRBJ2-7 NA TRBV13 NA TGTGCCAGCAGCGTCGGAGACTACGAGCAGTACTTC CASSVGDYEQYF
TRBJ2-7 NA TRBV9 NA TGTGCCAGCGGCGTAGGGCCGCAGACCTACTCCTACGAGCAGTACTTC CASGVGPQTYSYEQYF
TRBJ2-7 few TRBV7-7 TRBD1 TGTGCCAGCAGCCACCGGGACAGACCCTACGAGCAGTACTTC CASSHRDRPYEQYF
TRBJ2-6 NA TRBV10-2 TRBD1 TGCGCCAGCAGCGAGGACTCCACAGGGGCTGGGGCCAACGTCCTGACTTTC CASSEDSTGAGANVLTF
TRBJ1-6 few TRBV5-4 TRBD1 TGTGCCAGCAGACAGCGGACAGGGGATAATTCACCCCTCCACTTT CASRQRTGDNSPLHF
TRBJ1-4 few TRBV6-6 NA TGTGCCAGCAGTCTTGGGTTCGATGAAAAACTGTTTTTT CASSLGFDEKLFF
TRBJ2-3 NA TRBV7-9 TRBD2 TGTGCCAGCAGCAGCGGGGAGCCAACAGATACGCAGTATTTT CASSSGEPTDTQYF
TRBJ1-6 NA TRBV2 NA TGTGCCAGTACAGAGAATGGTGGTTCACCCCTCCACTTT CASTENGGSPLHF
TRBJ2-5 NA TRBV10-3 TRBD2 TGTGCCATCAGTGACCCTCTTAGCGGGGGGCTTCAAGAGACCCAGTACTTC CAISDPLSGGLQETQYF
TRBJ1-2 NA TRBV19 NA TGTGCCAGCCGGACCCGGGACAACTATGGCTACACCTTC CASRTRDNYGYTF
TRBJ2-3 few TRBV29-1 TRBD2 TGCAGCGCGTCAAGGTCCAGCGGGGGGGCCCAAGATACGCAGTATTTT CSASRSSGGAQDTQYF
TRBJ2-2 NA TRBV19 NA TGTGCCAGTAGTATAACGCCAATCGGTAGCGGGGAGCTGTTTTTT CASSITPIGSGELFF